The 11 T cell receptor beta chains below were found in one sample sequenced in a study of T cell changes during pregnancy in multiple sclerosis. Some clones are missing from TCRdb's copy, which holds only in-frame ones; the method was immunoSEQ multiplex PCR. There are tens of thousands of clones in the sample; 93% occur only once, and 3% to 4.5% lies in the top ten. Sequencing was performed on CD8+ T cells from peripheral blood mononuclear cells, taken in the second trimester of pregnancy. The receptor source for this set is a female donor with multiple sclerosis, enrolled in a pregnancy study.

J is TRBJ1-3 and V is TRBV9; D is ambiguous. Between the trimmed V and J ends, which lost 0 bases and 0 bases, there was a span of 7 bases. The CDR3 runs 15 residues. CDR1 SGDLS and CDR2 YYNGEE come from the germline V gene. CDR3 protein: CASSVDPVSGNTIYF. The CDR3 coding sequence is TGTGCCAGCAGCGTAGACCCGGTCTCTGGAAACACCATATATTTT.

The CDR3 sequence: CASSVAGGLTDTQYF. DNA for the CDR3: TGTGCCAGCTCCGTAGCGGGGGGACTCACAGATACGCAGTATTTT. The chain employs TRBV27 and TRBJ2-3, with 10 bases lining up with TRBD2. From germline, CDR1 is MNHEY and CDR2 SMNVEV (reference sequence). With V trimmed by 8 bases and J by 2 bases, 7 bases remained unmatched. CDR3 length: 15 residues.

This clone is labeled as medium-sized. The V and J genes are TRBV27 and TRBJ1-5; D unresolved. With 5 bases removed from V and 6 bases from J, the gap between germline ends came to 11 bases. CDR3 length: 13 amino acids. Germline V gives CDR1 MNHEY, CDR2 SMNVEV (reference sequence). CDR3 nucleotides: TGTGCCAGCAGTCCCCTCTCCTTTCAGCCCCAGCATTTT. Protein sequence: CASSPLSFQPQHF.

This clone was seen just once. This chain joins TRBV4-1 and TRBJ1-5; 9 nucleotides align to TRBD1. The trim removed 5 bases at V and 5 bases at J, leaving 4 bases unmatched. CDR3 length equals 14 residues. Germline CDR1 MGHRA, CDR2 YSYEKL. The CDR3 bases are TGCGCCAGCAGCTGGACAGGGGACGATCAGCCCCAGCATTTT. It specifies CASSWTGDDQPQHF.

J is TRBJ2-1 and V is TRBV28, with 13 bases lining up with TRBD2. The CDR3 runs to 17 residues. Germline lookup yields CDR1 MDHEN and CDR2 SYDVKM. Losses at the gene ends were 6 bases for V and 8 bases for J; bases not matched to a gene: 13. The CDR3 coding sequence is TGTGCCAGCAGCCATCTTACTCTACTAGCGGGAGGGCATGAGCAGTTCTTC. This translates into CASSHLTLLAGGHEQFF.

This clone was detected only a few times. V is TRBV10-3 and J is TRBJ1-1; no clear D. The CDR3 runs 14 residues. V lost 0 bases and J 3 bases, leaving 8 bases between the germline ends. Germline V gives CDR1 ENHRY, CDR2 SYGVKD. The CDR3 protein is CAISESRTYTEAFF. CDR3 DNA sequence: TGTGCCATCAGTGAGTCGAGGACTTACACTGAAGCTTTCTTT.

The table lists this clone with a count of one. V gene TRBV27 combines with J gene TRBJ1-1; D not resolved. V gave up 0 bases and J gave up 0 bases, with 8 bases separating them. CDR3 length equals 15 residues. Germline CDR1 and CDR2: MNHEY and SMNVEV (reference sequence). In DNA form, the CDR3 reads TGTGCCAGCAGTTTATCGGGCGGGTTGAACACTGAAGCTTTCTTT. Its translation: CASSLSGGLNTEAFF.

J is TRBJ2-7 and V is TRBV4-3; no reliable D call. The germline V gene encodes CDR1 LGHNA and CDR2 YSLEER. CDR3 size: 14 residues. Trimming stripped 0 bases from V and 10 bases from J, with 16 bases between. The CDR3 region has the DNA TGCGCCAGCAGCCAAGAATCTCGCGACACCCGCCAGTACTTC. Translation: CASSQESRDTRQYF.

This rearrangement joins TRBV13 to TRBJ2-7; 7 positions agree with TRBD1. V was pared by 5 bases and J by 5 bases, with 6 bases of the junction left unmatched. CDR1 PRHDT and CDR2 FYEKMQ come from the germline V gene (reference sequence). This CDR3 contains 13 residues. This CDR3 is CASSQDRVHEQYF. The CDR3 nucleotides read TGTGCCAGCAGCCAAGACAGGGTCCACGAGCAGTACTTC.

In its sample, this clone ranks as large. The chain joins TRBV6-6 to TRBJ2-7, with a possible D match to TRBD1 (6 bases). Trimming removed 7 bases at V and 4 bases at J, with 14 bases between. The CDR3 totals 13 residues. In germline, CDR1 is MNHNY, CDR2 SVGAGI (reference sequence). DNA of the CDR3: TGTGCCAGCAACTCAGGGGAAGCATACGAGCAGTACTTC. It yields the protein CASNSGEAYEQYF.

This rearrangement joins TRBV30 to TRBJ2-1, with 10 bases identical to TRBD2. V lost 1 base and J lost 8; bases outside the gene matches: 11. Germline values: CDR1 GTSNPN, CDR2 SVGIG (reference sequence). CDR3 length: 16 residues. The CDR3 DNA reads as TGTGCCTGGAGTGAACCGGGACTAGCGCGGGGTGATGAGCAGTTCTTC. Translation gives CAWSEPGLARGDEQFF.